This TCR beta chain emerged from a study of memory CD8 T cells in hepatitis C reinfection. Sequencing was performed with immunoSEQ multiplex PCR; in TCRdb, only in-frame clones are kept and a portion is missing. The data hold under 60,000 clones, with roughly 89% observed a single time. Time point in this sample: pre-reinfection, 55 to 20 weeks before reinfection detection. Sorted cells were sequenced directly ex vivo without any in vitro expansion. The CDR3 is 16 residues long. The V and J ends lost 5 bases and 9 bases, in that order; junction bases with no gene match: 14. CDR1 is SGHVS, CDR2 FNYEAQ, per germline.

The receptor's source is a man in his late teens or twenties with hepatitis C virus infection. The sample consisted of naive CD8+ T cells sorted from blood. The chain is built from TRBV7-6 and TRBJ2-1, with 9 bases matching TRBD2. The CDR3, as DNA: TGTGCCAGCAGCCCGAGTAGCGGGAGTGAGTCGAGTGAGCAGTTCTTC. It encodes CASSPSSGSESSEQFF.